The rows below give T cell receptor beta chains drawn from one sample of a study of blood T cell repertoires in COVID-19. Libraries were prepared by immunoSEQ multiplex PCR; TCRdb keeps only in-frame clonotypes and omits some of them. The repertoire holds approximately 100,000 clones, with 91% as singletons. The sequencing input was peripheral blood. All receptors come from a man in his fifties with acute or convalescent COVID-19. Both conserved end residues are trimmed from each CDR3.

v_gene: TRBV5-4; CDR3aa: ATAPGQGAAYT
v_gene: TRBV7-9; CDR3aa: ASSLAPFAGGGGQETQY
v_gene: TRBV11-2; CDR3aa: ASSLAGTDVVSGYT
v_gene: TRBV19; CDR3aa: ASSTGTGRTNTIY
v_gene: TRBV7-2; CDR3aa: ASSTRQGKETQY
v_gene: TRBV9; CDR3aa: ASSVGLGLYEQY
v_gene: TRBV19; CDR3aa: ATSRGEPGGNTIY
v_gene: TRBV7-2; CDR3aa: ASSGRGFSGNTIY
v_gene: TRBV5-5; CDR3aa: ASSPTGTKDGYGYT
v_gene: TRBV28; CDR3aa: ASRSRLAGANVLT
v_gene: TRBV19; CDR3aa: ATCRTGANTEAF
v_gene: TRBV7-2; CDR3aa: ASSLGAGADYGYT
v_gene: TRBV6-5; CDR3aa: ASSYGRGEQY
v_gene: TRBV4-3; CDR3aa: ASSQKSGVSRNYGYT
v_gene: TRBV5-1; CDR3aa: ASSHPSGVAGNTIY
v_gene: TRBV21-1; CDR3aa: ASSKEPGDTSSYNEQF
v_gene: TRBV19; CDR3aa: ASSIGGAWGYT
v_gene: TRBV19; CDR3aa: ASSIVRSRDYGYT
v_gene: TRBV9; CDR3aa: ASSATGGQADTQY
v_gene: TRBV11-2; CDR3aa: ASSSVYEQY
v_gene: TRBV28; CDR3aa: ASMSGVVH
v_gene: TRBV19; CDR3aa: ASSSADLGEKLF
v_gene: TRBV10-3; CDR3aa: AISARPLNTEAF
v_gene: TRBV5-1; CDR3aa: ASSLDRDRPYEQY
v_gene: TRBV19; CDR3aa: ASSIADRVQDEQY